Listed below are T cell receptor beta chains from one sample, sequenced in a study of T cell repertoires in cytomegalovirus infection. TCRdb fed the reads into MiXCR, producing one record per CDR3 protein. The sample has some 120,000 distinct CDR3 sequences, around 32% seen once. Antigens for these TCRs are unknown. The sequenced sample was CD8+ T cells from cultured PBMCs, obtained from culture after CMV antigen stimulation. The receptors were sampled from a human donor in good health (CMV status not recorded). Some clones in this sample may be carry-over from other donors' samples. The CDR3 runs from the conserved cysteine through the conserved F or W. The D gene is left open where the match is weak. The size field is filled for only some rows; it gives once, few, many or a size class.

CDR3nt: TGCAGTGCTAGAGCCGTCGGGACAGGGAATGGTGGCTACACCTTC; CDR3aa: CSARAVGTGNGGYTF; j_gene: TRBJ1-2; abundance: .; v_gene: TRBV20-1; d_gene: TRBD1
CDR3nt: TGTGCCAGCAGCTTACTGACAGGGGGCACCTACGAGCAGTACTTC; CDR3aa: CASSLLTGGTYEQYF; j_gene: TRBJ2-7; abundance: .; v_gene: TRBV7-6; d_gene: TRBD1
CDR3nt: TGTGCCAGTAGTATTTTCCTGGGCGGCTACTACGAGCAGTACTTC; CDR3aa: CASSIFLGGYYEQYF; j_gene: TRBJ2-7; abundance: .; v_gene: TRBV19; d_gene: .
CDR3nt: TGTGCCAGCAGCTTCGAAGCCGGCACAGATACGCAGTATTTT; CDR3aa: CASSFEAGTDTQYF; j_gene: TRBJ2-3; abundance: .; v_gene: TRBV7-6; d_gene: .
CDR3nt: TGTGCCAGCAGCTTACACGCGGGAATGAACACTGAAGCTTTCTTT; CDR3aa: CASSLHAGMNTEAFF; j_gene: TRBJ1-1; abundance: few; v_gene: TRBV7-9; d_gene: .
CDR3nt: TGCGCCAGCAGGTTCTCGGCAGGACTCAATGAGCAGTTCTTC; CDR3aa: CASRFSAGLNEQFF; j_gene: TRBJ2-1; abundance: .; v_gene: TRBV4-1; d_gene: .
CDR3nt: TGTGCCAGCAGCTTAGGTTCCCTTTCTGGGGCCAACGTCCTGACTTTC; CDR3aa: CASSLGSLSGANVLTF; j_gene: TRBJ2-6; abundance: .; v_gene: TRBV11-2; d_gene: .
CDR3nt: TGTGCCAGCAGTGCACAGGGAGGAGCGAACACTGAAGCTTTCTTT; CDR3aa: CASSAQGGANTEAFF; j_gene: TRBJ1-1; abundance: .; v_gene: TRBV6-5; d_gene: .
CDR3nt: TGTGCCAGCAGTGCTTCGGGGGGGACCGCCTACGAGCAGTACTTC; CDR3aa: CASSASGGTAYEQYF; j_gene: TRBJ2-7; abundance: few; v_gene: TRBV2; d_gene: TRBD2
CDR3nt: TGTGCCAGCAGCCCCGGACTAGCGGGGGGGTTCCAAGAGACCCAGTACTTC; CDR3aa: CASSPGLAGGFQETQYF; j_gene: TRBJ2-5; abundance: .; v_gene: TRBV7-2; d_gene: TRBD2
CDR3nt: TGTGCCAGCAGCGAATACAACCGAGGCGGCACAGATACGCAGTATTTT; CDR3aa: CASSEYNRGGTDTQYF; j_gene: TRBJ2-3; abundance: .; v_gene: TRBV5-6; d_gene: .
CDR3nt: TGTGCCAGCAGCTTAAGACGGACGCTTGAAGCTTTCTTT; CDR3aa: CASSLRRTLEAFF; j_gene: TRBJ1-1; abundance: .; v_gene: TRBV7-8; d_gene: .
CDR3nt: TGTGCCAGCAGCTTCAATGCCGGGACAGGGGGCAGGAATGAGCAGTTCTTC; CDR3aa: CASSFNAGTGGRNEQFF; j_gene: TRBJ2-1; abundance: many; v_gene: TRBV7-8; d_gene: TRBD1
CDR3nt: TGTGCCAGCAGCCAGGGAGTTTCCGGGGAGCTGTTTTTT; CDR3aa: CASSQGVSGELFF; j_gene: TRBJ2-2; abundance: .; v_gene: TRBV4-2; d_gene: .
CDR3nt: TGTGCCAGCACCATCGACAGGGGCCCTATGAACACTGAAGCTTTCTTT; CDR3aa: CASTIDRGPMNTEAFF; j_gene: TRBJ1-1; abundance: few; v_gene: TRBV7-6; d_gene: TRBD1
CDR3nt: TGTGCCAGCAGCTTAAAACCGGGACAGGATAGCAATCAGCCCCAGCATTTT; CDR3aa: CASSLKPGQDSNQPQHF; j_gene: TRBJ1-5; abundance: medium-sized; v_gene: TRBV7-2; d_gene: TRBD1
CDR3nt: TGTGCCAGCAGCTTAGGCAGGCTGGCTGGGGGCTACACCTTC; CDR3aa: CASSLGRLAGGYTF; j_gene: TRBJ1-2; abundance: .; v_gene: TRBV7-9; d_gene: .
CDR3nt: TGTGCCAGCAGCTTTAGTGGTAGCCTGTACTTC; CDR3aa: CASSFSGSLYF; j_gene: TRBJ2-7; abundance: few; v_gene: TRBV7-2; d_gene: .
CDR3nt: TGTGCCAGCAGCAACTCGACAGGGAATTTCTATGGCTACACCTTC; CDR3aa: CASSNSTGNFYGYTF; j_gene: TRBJ1-2; abundance: .; v_gene: TRBV7-6; d_gene: TRBD1
CDR3nt: TGTGCCAGCAGCTTAGATGGACGGGGGCAGGGAGCTTTCTTT; CDR3aa: CASSLDGRGQGAFF; j_gene: TRBJ1-1; abundance: .; v_gene: TRBV11-2; d_gene: .
CDR3nt: TGTGCCAGCAGCTTTAGTCACCCAGGACAGGGAAAGACTGAAGCTTTCTTT; CDR3aa: CASSFSHPGQGKTEAFF; j_gene: TRBJ1-1; abundance: few; v_gene: TRBV7-9; d_gene: TRBD1
CDR3nt: TGTGCCAGCAGCGTCGGGGGAGAGGCCTTCACAGATACGCAGTATTTT; CDR3aa: CASSVGGEAFTDTQYF; j_gene: TRBJ2-3; abundance: .; v_gene: TRBV7-9; d_gene: .
CDR3nt: TGTGCCAGCAGCCAGGGCGGCCCCCGGAGCTCCTACAATGAGCAGTTCTTC; CDR3aa: CASSQGGPRSSYNEQFF; j_gene: TRBJ2-1; abundance: .; v_gene: TRBV7-6; d_gene: .
CDR3nt: TGTGCCAGCAGCTTCTCGACAGGGATGAACATTCAGTACTTC; CDR3aa: CASSFSTGMNIQYF; j_gene: TRBJ2-4; abundance: few; v_gene: TRBV7-9; d_gene: TRBD1
CDR3nt: TGTGCCAGCAGCGTGTACACAGGGGATGAGCAGTTCTTC; CDR3aa: CASSVYTGDEQFF; j_gene: TRBJ2-1; abundance: once; v_gene: TRBV9; d_gene: TRBD1
CDR3nt: TGTGCCACCAGCCCCCGGCGTGGGGACGGGGAGCTGTTTTTT; CDR3aa: CATSPRRGDGELFF; j_gene: TRBJ2-2; abundance: few; v_gene: TRBV15; d_gene: .
CDR3nt: TGCAGTGCTAGAGATCCCCACAGCGGCGAGTACAATGAGCAGTTCTTC; CDR3aa: CSARDPHSGEYNEQFF; j_gene: TRBJ2-1; abundance: many; v_gene: TRBV20-1; d_gene: .
CDR3nt: TGTGCCAGCAGCACCTACCCCCACGGGGCTGGGGATCGGGAGACCCAGTACTTC; CDR3aa: CASSTYPHGAGDRETQYF; j_gene: TRBJ2-5; abundance: few; v_gene: TRBV9; d_gene: .
CDR3nt: TGTGCCAGCAGCCAAGATTATGGACAGGGGGCGTACTGGAACACTGAAGCTTTCTTT; CDR3aa: CASSQDYGQGAYWNTEAFF; j_gene: TRBJ1-1; abundance: .; v_gene: TRBV3-1; d_gene: TRBD1
CDR3nt: TGTGCCAGCAGCTTAGAGGCAGGGGTGAATCAGCCCCAGCATTTT; CDR3aa: CASSLEAGVNQPQHF; j_gene: TRBJ1-5; abundance: few; v_gene: TRBV7-6; d_gene: .
CDR3nt: TGTGCCAGCAGTTACTCTTCAGTCGTTGAGTACCAAGAGACCCAGTACTTC; CDR3aa: CASSYSSVVEYQETQYF; j_gene: TRBJ2-5; abundance: .; v_gene: TRBV6-2/TRBV6-3; d_gene: .
CDR3nt: TGTGCCACCAGTGATTTAGCCACCACAAGGGACAATGAGCAGTTCTTC; CDR3aa: CATSDLATTRDNEQFF; j_gene: TRBJ2-1; abundance: .; v_gene: TRBV24-1; d_gene: .
CDR3nt: TGTGCCAGCAGGGCAGGGACAGTTCGGGGTGAAAAACTGTTTTTT; CDR3aa: CASRAGTVRGEKLFF; j_gene: TRBJ1-4; abundance: .; v_gene: TRBV27; d_gene: TRBD1
CDR3nt: TGTGCCAGCAGCCAACCAACAGGGATCCACGGTACGCAGTATTTT; CDR3aa: CASSQPTGIHGTQYF; j_gene: TRBJ2-3; abundance: few; v_gene: TRBV7-9; d_gene: .
CDR3nt: TGTGCCAGCAGCCCGATACTTAACTCCTACGAGCAGTACTTC; CDR3aa: CASSPILNSYEQYF; j_gene: TRBJ2-7; abundance: .; v_gene: TRBV7-9; d_gene: .
CDR3nt: TGTGCCAGCAGCTTAACCTCGGAGGGGCCTCTATCGTACAATGAGCAGTTCTTC; CDR3aa: CASSLTSEGPLSYNEQFF; j_gene: TRBJ2-1; abundance: .; v_gene: TRBV7-3; d_gene: .
CDR3nt: TGTGCCAGCAGTTACTCTATCGCTAGCGGGGGTTTAGAGGGCACAGATACGCAGTATTTT; CDR3aa: CASSYSIASGGLEGTDTQYF; j_gene: TRBJ2-3; abundance: .; v_gene: TRBV6-6; d_gene: TRBD2
CDR3nt: TGTGCCAGCAGTTTCGCCAGTAGCGGGGGGTTCCACACAGATACGCAGTATTTT; CDR3aa: CASSFASSGGFHTDTQYF; j_gene: TRBJ2-3; abundance: .; v_gene: TRBV28; d_gene: TRBD2
CDR3nt: TGTGCCAGCAGTTTCAGCAGACTGACTGAAGCTTTCTTT; CDR3aa: CASSFSRLTEAFF; j_gene: TRBJ1-1; abundance: .; v_gene: TRBV28; d_gene: .
CDR3nt: TGTGCCAGCAGTCCCCTCAGCTCCTACGAGCAGTACTTC; CDR3aa: CASSPLSSYEQYF; j_gene: TRBJ2-7; abundance: .; v_gene: TRBV27; d_gene: .
CDR3nt: TGTGCCAGCAGCCTAGGGACTTCTGACAATGAGCAGTTCTTC; CDR3aa: CASSLGTSDNEQFF; j_gene: TRBJ2-1; abundance: many; v_gene: TRBV25-1; d_gene: .
CDR3nt: TGCGCCAGCAGCCAAAAGCCGGAGTACGAGCAGTACTTC; CDR3aa: CASSQKPEYEQYF; j_gene: TRBJ2-7; abundance: many; v_gene: TRBV4-1; d_gene: .
CDR3nt: TGCGCCAGCAGCCAACCCGGCGCACTAGCGGGGGGCATCAACCAAGAGACCCAGTACTTC; CDR3aa: CASSQPGALAGGINQETQYF; j_gene: TRBJ2-5; abundance: .; v_gene: TRBV4-1; d_gene: TRBD2
CDR3nt: TGTGCCAGCAGCTTGGAAGGGGTCAATGAGCAGTTCTTC; CDR3aa: CASSLEGVNEQFF; j_gene: TRBJ2-1; abundance: .; v_gene: TRBV7-3; d_gene: .
CDR3nt: TGTGCCAGCAGTTTAGGACGGATCACTGAAGCTTTCTTT; CDR3aa: CASSLGRITEAFF; j_gene: TRBJ1-1; abundance: .; v_gene: TRBV12-3/TRBV12-4; d_gene: .
CDR3nt: TGTGCCAGCAGGGTCTGGGGCCAGGGTGAGGTTTCTGGGGCCAACGTCCTGACTTTC; CDR3aa: CASRVWGQGEVSGANVLTF; j_gene: TRBJ2-6; abundance: few; v_gene: TRBV7-9; d_gene: .
CDR3nt: TGTGCCAGCAGTTTTCAGGTAGACTTGCGTCCGTCCCATGAAGCTTTCTTT; CDR3aa: CASSFQVDLRPSHEAFF; j_gene: TRBJ1-1; abundance: .; v_gene: TRBV12-3/TRBV12-4; d_gene: .
CDR3nt: TGCGCCAGCAGCCAAGTTCGGGACGGTTCCTACGAGCAGTACTTC; CDR3aa: CASSQVRDGSYEQYF; j_gene: TRBJ2-7; abundance: .; v_gene: TRBV4-3; d_gene: .
CDR3nt: TGTGCCAGTAGTATTTCAGGGGGCTATGAAGCTTTCTTT; CDR3aa: CASSISGGYEAFF; j_gene: TRBJ1-1; abundance: .; v_gene: TRBV19; d_gene: TRBD1
CDR3nt: TGCAGCGTTGACCCCCGGGGGGCTCGCAATGAGCAGTTCTTC; CDR3aa: CSVDPRGARNEQFF; j_gene: TRBJ2-1; abundance: .; v_gene: TRBV29-1; d_gene: .
CDR3nt: TGTGCCAGCAGCGTTAACACTGAAGCTTTCTTT; CDR3aa: CASSVNTEAFF; j_gene: TRBJ1-1; abundance: .; v_gene: TRBV7-9; d_gene: .
CDR3nt: TGTGCCAGCAGTTACGGCGGATACAATGAGCAGTTCTTC; CDR3aa: CASSYGGYNEQFF; j_gene: TRBJ2-1; abundance: .; v_gene: TRBV6-6; d_gene: .
CDR3nt: TGTGCCAGCAGGAGGACTAGCGGGGGGATCTACGAGCAGTACTTC; CDR3aa: CASRRTSGGIYEQYF; j_gene: TRBJ2-7; abundance: many; v_gene: TRBV28; d_gene: TRBD2
CDR3nt: TGTGCCAGCAGCCAAGCGCTGGGAAGCTCCTACAATGAGCAGTTCTTC; CDR3aa: CASSQALGSSYNEQFF; j_gene: TRBJ2-1; abundance: many; v_gene: TRBV4-2; d_gene: .
CDR3nt: TGTGCCAGCAGCTTAGGACCTGGGGCCAACGTCCTGACTTTC; CDR3aa: CASSLGPGANVLTF; j_gene: TRBJ2-6; abundance: .; v_gene: TRBV7-2; d_gene: .
CDR3nt: TGTGCCAGCAGCACCAGGTTTGCCTACGAGCAGTACTTC; CDR3aa: CASSTRFAYEQYF; j_gene: TRBJ2-7; abundance: .; v_gene: TRBV7-9; d_gene: .
CDR3nt: TGTGCCAGCAGTATTACAGGGCACCCCTACGAGCAGTACTTC; CDR3aa: CASSITGHPYEQYF; j_gene: TRBJ2-7; abundance: .; v_gene: TRBV6-6; d_gene: .